This note documents a single T cell receptor (beta chain) sequence. Antigen specificity is unknown. CDR3 length equals 12 residues. The germline gives CDR1 DFQATT, CDR2 SNEGSKA (reference sequence). The V end was cut by 6 bases, the J end by 4 bases, with 10 bases between. The sample originates from a study of post-analysis software for immune sequencing data. Study at large: The disease courses covered relapsing-remitting, secondary progressive and progressive-relapsing multiple sclerosis.

Prepared libraries of TCR beta cDNA carried unique molecular identifiers. Once about 0.95 to 10 million T cells were used, roughly 500,000 cDNA molecules resulted. TCRdb re-called the PCR reads with MiXCR, one entry per CDR3 protein. The sample holds 800,000 to 950,000 distinct CDR3 sequences, about 50% seen once. Study-level results: Patients used about five TRBV segments, including TRBV5-6, TRBV5-1 and TRBV20-1, more often than controls.

What was sequenced was blood. V and J are TRBV20-1 and TRBJ1-5, with D maybe TRBD1 (5 bases). The receptor's source is a girl under 18 with multiple sclerosis. CDR3 nucleotides: TGCAGTGCGGGGGAGGCGAATCAGCCCCAGCATTTT. Its protein product is CSAGEANQPQHF.